This T cell receptor (beta chain) originates from a study of blood T cell repertoires in COVID-19 (dated by TCRdb to 2020 to 2021). Context from the whole study: Samples from collaborators originated in the United States, Italy and Spain and spanned both the acute and convalescent phases of COVID-19. Samples came from the ongoing ImmuneRACE study (first 160 participants) plus 1,254 subjects from 6 global collaborators. Where HLA class I and class II types were available, the types were taken from metadata supplied by the sample provider, not from assay-based typing. The repertoires were made available in a free public database intended to serve as a resource for research on the immune response to SARS-CoV-2. The material from the prospective study consisted of cDNA or gDNA derived from T cells, B-cell-depleted T cells, or PBMCs. Subjects who had been exposed to COVID-19, were actively infected with it, or had recovered from it provided the deeply sampled blood TCRbeta repertoires that made up the dataset. Nearly every sample came with metadata listing a de-identified subject ID, COVID-19 status, age in years and sex.

CDR1 and CDR2 were assigned from the germline V gene as SGHVS and FNYEAQ. Trimming removed 1 base from V and 3 bases from J; the gene matches leave 4 bases unexplained. The CDR3 holds 17 amino acids from the cysteine to the phenylalanine. Left in the record is the CDR3 DNA by itself, 51 bases read in frame from the first base. Results and caveats for the whole study, not just this receptor: How much clinical and demographic metadata was included differed by source and by participant, and the metadata was provided uncurated.

The immunoSEQ Assay, a bias-controlled multiplex PCR, was used to amplify TCRbeta CDR3 regions from genomic DNA. As for how the authors treated the data: Nucleated cell counts per sample were estimated from amplification of reference gene primers within the assay. To quantify the absolute abundance of each unique TCRbeta CDR3 rearrangement, sequence reads were collapsed and filtered. Productive Simpson clonality was computed per sample as the square root of Simpson's diversity index over productive rearrangements. TCRdb retrieved this table from immuneACCESS and kept in-frame rearrangements only. Not all clones are present; in checked studies, unresolved V genes account for under half, and no reason is known for the remainder. V and J calls and clone size are those listed in that table; D and trimming were worked out from the DNA. The sample data list 50,000 to 60,000 clones, and almost 85% of these were observed just once. The ten top clones hold 10% to 15% of the sample.

Collaborating institutions collected whole blood in K2EDTA tubes following their own protocols. Collaborator samples were shipped for TCRbeta analysis as frozen whole blood, isolated PBMCs, or DNA extracted from either sample type. Turning to this clone: Its antigen is still unknown. No per-base quality is available; no much larger clone lies one base away.

The sequenced sample was peripheral blood. This TCR was sampled from a human donor in a cohort sampled during active COVID-19. The chain joins TRBV7-6 to TRBJ2-1, and TRBD2 aligns with 12 junction nucleotides. The nucleotide sequence reads as follows: TGTGCCAGCAGCTTAGAGACTAGCGGGAGTATCTACAATGAGCAGTTCTTC. This encodes CASSLETSGSIYNEQFF.